These 30 T cell receptor beta chains originate from one sample sequenced in a study of tissue T cells after allogeneic stem cell transplantation (dated by TCRdb to between 2020 and 2023). The meaning of the sample's time point label: human tissue collected at research (rapid) autopsy. Libraries were constructed by the immunoSEQ multiplex PCR assay. The immuneACCESS repertoire file appears here via TCRdb, limited to in-frame rearrangements. These files lack a portion of the clones; in checked studies, under half of the deficit traces to unresolved V genes, and the cause of the others is not known. The sample table holds some 520 clones, of which about 47% were seen once. Roughly 80% of the sample lies in the top ten. This specimen consisted of skin, obtained at autopsy. Receptors originate from a female patient between 40 and 75 years old with steroid-refractory graft-versus-host disease after an allogeneic stem cell transplant. Some T cells may be donor cells from the graft after a transplant.

Only one count was recorded for this clone. The J gene is TRBJ2-2, the V gene TRBV19, with a weak D call TRBD1 (5 bases). Germline CDR1 LNHDA, CDR2 SQIVND (reference sequence). CDR3 length: 14 amino acids. Trimming removed 4 bases from V and 6 bases from J, with 12 bases in between. The DNA of the CDR3 is TGTGCCAGTAGTAGACTCTGGGGCGCCGGGGAGCTGTTTTTT. Its translation: CASSRLWGAGELFF.

This sequence joins TRBV5-1 and TRBJ1-5; D not certain. The germline V gene encodes CDR1 SGHRS and CDR2 YFSETQ. The germline V and J ends were trimmed by 1 base and 4 bases, with 12 bases remaining between them. This CDR3 is built from 15 residues. In DNA form, the CDR3 reads TGCGCCAGCAGCTTGCAACCGGGAGGGAATCAGCCCCAGCATTTT. Translation: CASSLQPGGNQPQHF.

V usage is TRBV3-1 (or the pseudogene TRBV3-2) and J usage is TRBJ1-1; D unclear. This CDR3 contains 13 residues. Trimming left V 4 bases short and J 2 bases short, with 8 bases between. The germline gives CDR1 LGHDT, CDR2 YNNKEL (reference sequence). CDR3 sequence reads: CASSRQINTEAFF. CDR3 sequence (DNA): TGTGCCAGCAGCCGCCAAATCAACACTGAAGCTTTCTTT.

The chain employs TRBV2 and TRBJ1-6; D is uncertain. V lost 6 bases to trimming and J lost 6 bases, with 12 bases between them. Looked up from germline, CDR1 is SNHLY and CDR2 is FYNNEI. The CDR3 consists of 14 residues. The CDR3 sequence is CASRPTAFNSPLHF. In DNA, the CDR3 is TGTGCCAGCAGGCCCACAGCGTTTAATTCACCCCTCCACTTT. The complete variable domain, with remaining parts taken from reference TRBV2 and TRBJ1-6, reads EPEVTQTPSHQVTQMGQEVILRCVPISNHLYFYWYRQILGQKVEFLVSFYNNEISEKSEIFDDQFSVERPDGSNFTLKIRSTKLEDSAMYFCASRPTAFNSPLHFGNGTRLTVT.

The chain combines TRBV6-2 or TRBV6-3 with TRBJ1-5; 8 bases agree with TRBD1. This CDR3 is built from 14 residues. Germline trimming cut 3 bases from V and 6 bases from J; bases unmatched to any gene: 4. Germline V CDR1 and CDR2: MNHEY, SVGEGT. CDR3 sequence: CASSYRTGFQPQHF. In DNA form, the CDR3 reads TGTGCCAGCAGTTATAGGACAGGGTTTCAGCCCCAGCATTTT.

Only a few counts were recorded for this clone. The chain uses TRBV19 and TRBJ1-1; D is uncertain. CDR1 is LNHDA, CDR2 SQIVND, per germline (reference sequence). Trimming left V 5 bases short and J 6 bases short, with 10 bases between. The CDR3 loop spans 12 amino acids. The CDR3 region is CASSSGWPEAFF. DNA for the CDR3: TGTGCCAGTAGTTCGGGGTGGCCTGAAGCTTTCTTT.

This clone was seen just once. The chain combines TRBV7-3 with TRBJ2-2; the D is unclear. The CDR3 is made up of 13 amino acids. The germline CDR1 and CDR2 sequences are SGHTA and FQGTGA. Trimming took 0 bases from V and 2 from J, leaving 1 base between them. CDR3 loop: CASSLTNTGELFF. For the CDR3, the DNA is TGTGCCAGCAGCTTAACTAACACCGGGGAGCTGTTTTTT.

This clone is judged large (0.1 to 1%). The rearrangement links TRBV27 to TRBJ2-7; 9 bases are shared with TRBD1. V shed 5 bases, J shed 3 bases, and the junction held 5 bases outside the gene matches. The germline V gene encodes CDR1 MNHEY and CDR2 SMNVEV (reference sequence). This CDR3 has 14 residues. CDR3 DNA sequence: TGTGCCAGCAGTCTCCGGGACAGGGTCTACGAGCAGTACTTC. Its translation: CASSLRDRVYEQYF.

This chain connects TRBV4-1 to TRBJ2-1, with 7 bases lining up with TRBD2. The CDR3 loop spans 13 amino acids. Germline V gives CDR1 MGHRA, CDR2 YSYEKL. J gave up 8 bases and V 1 base, and 2 bases lay outside the gene matches. The CDR3 sequence is CASSQGLAHEQFF. As DNA, the CDR3 is TGCGCCAGCAGCCAAGGACTAGCCCATGAGCAGTTCTTC.

V and J are TRBV6-5 and TRBJ1-2; D might be TRBD1 (5 bases). Germline-derived CDR1 and CDR2 are MNHEY and SVGAGI. The CDR3 consists of 15 residues. V was cut by 4 bases and J by 2 bases, with 14 bases left in between. CDR3 sequence reads: CASSSPGRLNYGYTF. CDR3 nucleotide sequence: TGTGCCAGCAGTTCCCCGGGACGGTTAAACTATGGCTACACCTTC.

This clone is judged large. This chain links TRBV11-3 with TRBJ2-1; D possibly matches TRBD1 or TRBD2 (7 bases each). This CDR3 spans 15 amino acids. Between the trimmed V and J ends, which lost 3 bases and 4 bases, there was a span of 13 bases. Germline V gene lookup returns CDR1 SGHNT and CDR2 YENEEA. The DNA of the CDR3 is TGTGCCAGCAGCTTCTCAGGGGGAGGGTACAATGAGCAGTTCTTC. Translation: CASSFSGGGYNEQFF.

In this sample, this clone is hyperexpanded. In DNA, the CDR3 is TGCAGTGCTAGTAAAGCTAGCGGGAGGGCCGGGGAGCTGTTTTTT. It codes for CSASKASGRAGELFF. J is TRBJ2-2 and V is TRBV20-1; 12 bases line up with TRBD2. This CDR3 is built from 15 residues. The trim removed 3 bases at V and 6 bases at J, leaving 5 bases unmatched. The germline V gene encodes CDR1 DFQATT and CDR2 SNEGSKA (reference sequence).

CDR3 in DNA: TGTGCCAGCAGCCTCCCGACAGCCTACAATGAGCAGTTCTTC. Protein product: CASSLPTAYNEQFF. This chain joins TRBV5-6 and TRBJ2-1; tentatively, D is TRBD1 (5 bases). With 4 bases removed from V and 2 bases from J, the gap between germline ends came to 10 bases. The CDR3 runs 14 residues. Germline-derived CDR1 and CDR2 are SGHDT and YYEEEE.

The chain uses TRBV3-1 (or the pseudogene TRBV3-2) and TRBJ2-3; the D is unclear. In germline, CDR1 is LGHDT, CDR2 YNNKEL (reference sequence). This CDR3 region has 14 residues. V gave up 3 bases and J gave up 2 bases, with 9 bases separating them. CDR3 coding DNA: TGTGCCAGCAGCCACCACACGCCCACAGATACGCAGTATTTT. Protein: CASSHHTPTDTQYF.

The CDR3 sequence: CAISESTGTGFSPLHF. The CDR3 bases are TGTGCCATCAGTGAGTCGACAGGGACAGGGTTTTCACCCCTCCACTTT. The rearrangement uses TRBV10-3 and TRBJ1-6; 9 bases agree with TRBD1. The J segment lost 9 bases and the V segment lost 0 bases, leaving 6 bases of the junction unmatched. CDR3 length equals 16 residues. Germline CDR1 ENHRY, CDR2 SYGVKD.

This clone was seen a few times. The chain carries TRBV9 and TRBJ2-1, with 8 bases that match TRBD1. The CDR3 is 17 residues long. The ends lost 3 bases at V and 5 bases at J; junction bases unmatched: 13. Germline V lookup: CDR1 SGDLS, CDR2 YYNGEE. CDR3 sequence reads: CASSARPWTGLNNEQFF. Written as DNA, the CDR3 is TGTGCCAGCAGCGCTAGGCCGTGGACAGGGTTAAACAATGAGCAGTTCTTC. Filled out from reference TRBV9 and TRBJ2-1, the complete variable domain reads DSGVTQTPKHLITATGQRVTLRCSPRSGDLSVYWYQQSLDQGLQFLIQYYNGEERAKGNILERFSAQQFPDLHSELNLSSLELGDSALYFCASSARPWTGLNNEQFFGPGTRLTVL.

By sample fraction, this clone is large. The rearrangement joins TRBV5-5 to TRBJ1-2; 7 bases map to TRBD1. Germline trimming cut 0 bases from V and 4 bases from J; bases unmatched to any gene: 0. The CDR3 loop spans 13 amino acids. CDR1 and CDR2 from the germline V gene are SGHKS and YYEKEE (reference sequence). This CDR3 is CASSLGTGYGYTF. Written as DNA, the CDR3 is TGTGCCAGCAGCTTGGGGACAGGCTATGGCTACACCTTC.

The chain employs TRBV7-2 and TRBJ1-6; no reliable D call. With 6 bases removed from V and 0 bases from J, the gap between germline ends came to 6 bases. The germline gives CDR1 SGHTA, CDR2 FQGNSA. The CDR3 sequence is 14 residues long. The CDR3 bases are TGTGCCAGCAGGGCGGGCTCCTATAATTCACCCCTCCACTTT. This sequence encodes CASRAGSYNSPLHF.

CDR3 sequence (DNA): TGTGCCTGGAGTGTTCTGAGCTCCTATAATTCACCCCTCCACTTT. Translation gives CAWSVLSSYNSPLHF. The chain uses TRBV30 and TRBJ1-6, with no clear D. Trimming left V 0 bases short and J 0 bases short, with 6 bases between. Germline assignment: CDR1 GTSNPN and CDR2 SVGIG (reference sequence). CDR3 length: 15 amino acids.

By its share, this clone is large. V is TRBV2 and J is TRBJ2-7; perhaps TRBD2 as D (6 bases). The CDR3 sequence is 12 residues long. CDR1 SNHLY and CDR2 FYNNEI come from the germline V gene. Trimming stripped 6 bases from V and 3 bases from J, with 9 bases between. In DNA, the CDR3 is TGTGCCAGCAGAGGCGGGGTCTACGAGCAGTACTTC. This translates into CASRGGVYEQYF.

J is TRBJ2-2 and V is TRBV14; 7 bases align to TRBD1. This CDR3 is 16 amino acids long. Germline V gene lookup returns CDR1 SGHDN and CDR2 FVKESK. V dropped 2 bases and J dropped 4; count of bases not matched to a gene: 7. The CDR3 DNA reads as TGTGCCAGCAGCCAACTCGACAGGGTGGGCACCGGGGAGCTGTTTTTT. This sequence encodes CASSQLDRVGTGELFF.

V is TRBV5-1 and J is TRBJ2-3; no firm D call. V was clipped by 1 base and J by 4 bases, with 7 bases between them. Germline V CDR1 and CDR2: SGHRS, YFSETQ. This CDR3 spans 13 amino acids. CDR3 residues: CASSLFAPDTQYF. The CDR3 DNA reads as TGCGCCAGCAGCTTGTTCGCGCCAGATACGCAGTATTTT.

The chain couples TRBV11-2 to TRBJ2-2; D may be TRBD2 (5 bases). The CDR3 is made up of 15 amino acids. Germline V gene sequence: CDR1 SGHAT, CDR2 FQNNGV. The germline V and J ends were trimmed by 0 bases and 4 bases, with 9 bases remaining between them. Here the CDR3 DNA reads TGTGCCAGCAGCTTAGAGCAACTAGTCACCGGGGAGCTGTTTTTT. Protein: CASSLEQLVTGELFF.

The CDR3 region has the DNA TGTGCCAGCAGCTTACCCGGGACAGGGGCCTCGAACACCGGGGAGCTGTTTTTT. Encoded protein: CASSLPGTGASNTGELFF. This sequence joins TRBV7-8 and TRBJ2-2; the match to TRBD1 covers 10 bases. V gave up 2 bases and J gave up 0 bases; unmatched junction bases: 6. Germline lookup yields CDR1 SGHVS and CDR2 FQNEAQ. This CDR3 has 18 residues.

This clone was seen a handful of times. This sequence joins TRBV19 and TRBJ1-2; 10 bases map to TRBD1. V was clipped by 1 base and J by 7 bases; unmatched bases: 6. CDR1 and CDR2 from the germline V gene are LNHDA and SQIVND (reference sequence). CDR3 length equals 15 residues. The CDR3, as DNA: TGTGCCAGTAGTATAGGACAGGGGGCAAGGGGTGGCTACACCTTC. Its protein product is CASSIGQGARGGYTF.

By share, this clone ranks as medium-sized. This chain connects TRBV5-1 to TRBJ2-5; the D call may be TRBD1 or TRBD2 (5 bases each). Trimming took 3 bases from V and 4 from J, leaving 7 bases between them. Germline lookup yields CDR1 SGHRS and CDR2 YFSETQ. CDR3 length: 12 amino acids. The CDR3 bases are TGCGCCAGCAGCTCGAGGGGAGAGACCCAGTACTTC. Amino acids: CASSSRGETQYF.

By share, this clone ranks as medium-sized (0.01 to 0.1%). The chain couples TRBV7-2 to TRBJ2-5; D possibly uses TRBD1 or TRBD2 (6 bases each). Germline V gene sequence: CDR1 SGHTA, CDR2 FQGNSA. The CDR3 sequence is 12 residues long. Trimming took 4 bases from V and 9 from J, leaving 12 bases between them. CDR3 nucleotides: TGTGCCAGCAGCTCCCTAAGGGGGGCCCAGTACTTC. It yields the protein CASSSLRGAQYF.

This clone is classed as large. This chain links TRBV6-4 with TRBJ2-1; weak D call: TRBD2 (6 bases). This CDR3 comprises 16 residues. The germline CDR1 and CDR2 sequences are MRHNA and SNTAGT. Trimming left V 6 bases short and J 2 bases short, with 17 bases between. The CDR3 region is CASSPGRRETYNEQFF. For the CDR3, the DNA is TGTGCCAGCAGCCCGGGGCGGCGGGAAACCTACAATGAGCAGTTCTTC.

This sequence joins TRBV29-1 and TRBJ2-3, with TRBD1 identical over 9 bases. Germline trimming cut 4 bases from V and 0 bases from J; bases unmatched to any gene: 2. CDR1 and CDR2 (germline): SQVTM, ANQGSEA. CDR3 length: 14 amino acids. This CDR3 reads CSVAGTGSTDTQYF. The CDR3 DNA reads as TGCAGCGTTGCCGGGACAGGGAGCACAGATACGCAGTATTTT.

This clone occurred a few times. The chain is built from TRBV4-3 and TRBJ2-7, with D possibly being TRBD1 (6 bases). CDR3 length: 15 amino acids. Germline V gene lookup returns CDR1 LGHNA and CDR2 YSLEER. Trimming cost V 0 bases and J 4 bases, with 13 bases left between them. Written as DNA, the CDR3 is TGCGCCAGCAGCCAAGATCAGGACAGCCCTTACGAGCAGTACTTC. Translating gives CASSQDQDSPYEQYF.